A single sample gave rise to the 20 T cell receptor beta chains below, sequenced in a study of cytomegalovirus exposure and HLA in healthy donors. Sequencing was performed with immunoSEQ multiplex PCR; in TCRdb, only in-frame clones are kept and a portion is missing. The sample includes some 350,000 clones, 87% of them seen just once. Input material: PBMCs. All receptors derive from a woman in her twenties or thirties in good health and CMV-seropositive.

CDR3 sequence reads: CASSEHRGSNEKLFF. CDR3 nucleotides: TGTGCCAGCAGTGAACACAGGGGGAGTAATGAAAAACTGTTTTTT. This chain connects TRBV6-1 to TRBJ1-4; 8 nucleotides match TRBD1. This CDR3 has 15 residues. Germline CDR1 and CDR2: MNHNS and SASEGT. Losses at the gene ends were 2 bases for V and 4 bases for J; bases not matched to a gene: 3.

This chain links TRBV13 with TRBJ1-4; 9 bases map to TRBD1. Germline trimming cut 5 bases from V and 7 bases from J; bases unmatched to any gene: 8. Germline-derived CDR1 and CDR2 are PRHDT and FYEKMQ (reference sequence). The CDR3 has 15 amino acids. CDR3 nucleotides: TGTGCCAGCAGCATGGGACAGGGATTGGGTGAAAAACTGTTTTTT. Translating gives CASSMGQGLGEKLFF. Filled out from reference TRBV13 and TRBJ1-4, the complete variable domain reads AAGVIQSPRHLIKEKRETATLKCYPIPRHDTVYWYQQGPGQDPQFLISFYEKMQSDKGSIPDRFSAQQFSDYHSELNMSSLELGDSALYFCASSMGQGLGEKLFFGSGTQLSVL.

The chain joins TRBV4-1 to TRBJ2-5; 11 positions match TRBD2. Germline V lookup: CDR1 MGHRA, CDR2 YSYEKL. Losses at the gene ends were 3 bases for V and 5 bases for J; bases not matched to a gene: 14. The CDR3 is made up of 18 amino acids. This CDR3 reads CASSHARLAGLVEETQYF. The DNA for the CDR3 is TGCGCCAGCAGCCACGCCCGACTAGCGGGGCTAGTGGAGGAGACCCAGTACTTC.

This chain connects TRBV15 to TRBJ1-1; 7 bases are a match to TRBD1. Losses at the gene ends were 2 bases for V and 1 base for J; bases not matched to a gene: 7. Germline CDR1 reads LNHNV; CDR2 reads YYDKDF (reference sequence). The CDR3 sequence is 16 residues long. CDR3 in DNA: TGTGCCACCAGCAGACGGGGACAGCCATCGAACACTGAAGCTTTCTTT. This translates into CATSRRGQPSNTEAFF.

V usage is TRBV11-3 and J usage is TRBJ2-1; TRBD2 might be the D (6 bases). CDR3 length: 13 residues. V was clipped by 5 bases and J by 5 bases, with 10 bases between them. Germline lookup yields CDR1 SGHNT and CDR2 YENEEA. This CDR3 reads CASSRGADNEQFF. The CDR3 DNA sequence: TGTGCCAGCAGCCGCGGGGCAGACAATGAGCAGTTCTTC.

Worth noting for this clone: Within the sample, other DNA sequences also encode this same CDR3. The rearrangement joins TRBV29-1 to TRBJ2-1; 14 bases line up with TRBD2. V trimming: 5 bases; J trimming: 7 bases; junction bases outside the gene matches: 4. The CDR3 consists of 14 residues. Germline CDR1 reads SQVTM; CDR2 reads ANQGSEA. The CDR3 nucleotides read TGCAGCGTTCAAGGACTAGCGGGGGGAAATGAGCAGTTCTTC. Translation: CSVQGLAGGNEQFF.

The chain couples TRBV28 to TRBJ1-2, with 7 bases aligning to TRBD1. V lost 4 bases, J lost 2 bases, and 7 bases stayed unmatched. The V gene's germline CDR1 is MDHEN and CDR2 SYDVKM. The CDR3 sequence is 15 residues long. In DNA form, the CDR3 reads TGTGCCAGCAGTTGGGGACAGAGGGTAAACTATGGCTACACCTTC. Protein product: CASSWGQRVNYGYTF.

This chain connects TRBV11-2 to TRBJ1-2; no reliable D call. CDR1 SGHAT and CDR2 FQNNGV come from the germline V gene. CDR3 size: 15 residues. Trimming stripped 5 bases from V and 1 base from J, with 14 bases between. The CDR3 coding sequence is TGTGCCAGCAGCGCCCCGGAGAGGTTTAACTATGGCTACACCTTC. It yields the protein CASSAPERFNYGYTF.

The chain uses TRBV27 and TRBJ2-5; possible D gene TRBD1, 6 bases. The germline CDR1 and CDR2 sequences are MNHEY and SMNVEV (reference sequence). The CDR3 consists of 15 residues. Trimming took off 5 bases at V and 2 bases at J, with 15 bases between the two ends. CDR3 sequence (DNA): TGTGCCAGCAGTAGAAGTGGACAGATACAAGAGACCCAGTACTTC. This sequence encodes CASSRSGQIQETQYF.

The gene calls are TRBV9 and TRBJ1-1, with D possibly TRBD1 on 5 matching bases. There are 12 residues in the CDR3. Germline V gene sequence: CDR1 SGDLS, CDR2 YYNGEE. V was trimmed by 3 bases and J by 9 bases, leaving 12 bases between them. DNA for the CDR3: TGTGCCAGCAGCGAGTTCGACAGTCAAGCTTTCTTT. It specifies CASSEFDSQAFF. The whole variable domain, remainder taken from reference TRBV9 and TRBJ1-1, is DSGVTQTPKHLITATGQRVTLRCSPRSGDLSVYWYQQSLDQGLQFLIQYYNGEERAKGNILERFSAQQFPDLHSELNLSSLELGDSALYFCASSEFDSQAFFGQGTRLTVV.

The CDR3 is CASSLPQRDRAYNEQFF. In DNA, the CDR3 is TGTGCCAGCAGCTTACCTCAGCGGGACCGGGCCTACAATGAGCAGTTCTTC. The rearrangement joins TRBV7-8 to TRBJ2-1; 7 bases fit TRBD2. In germline, CDR1 is SGHVS, CDR2 FQNEAQ. The CDR3 is made up of 17 amino acids. The V segment lost 2 bases and the J segment 2 bases; nucleotides outside the gene matches: 9.

The CDR3 loop is CASSFGVEGTEAFF. Written as DNA, the CDR3 is TGCGCCAGCAGCTTCGGGGTCGAGGGGACTGAAGCTTTCTTT. The V gene is TRBV5-1, the J gene TRBJ1-1; a weak D match, TRBD1 (5 bases). Per the germline V gene, CDR1 is SGHRS and CDR2 is YFSETQ. CDR3 length: 14 residues. Trimming took off 2 bases at V and 5 bases at J, with 13 bases between the two ends.

The rearrangement joins TRBV5-1 to TRBJ1-5; D is possibly TRBD1 (6 bases). Germline V gene lookup returns CDR1 SGHRS and CDR2 YFSETQ. V was clipped by 0 bases and J by 6 bases, with 10 bases between them. The CDR3 is 14 residues long. This chain's CDR3 is CASSLEGGRQPQHF. CDR3 in DNA: TGCGCCAGCAGCTTGGAGGGGGGGCGTCAGCCCCAGCATTTT. The full variable domain, in which reference TRBV5-1 and TRBJ1-5 provide the parts outside the CDR3, is KAGVTQTPRYLIKTRGQQVTLSCSPISGHRSVSWYQQTPGQGLQFLFEYFSETQRNKGNFPGRFSGRQFSNSRSEMNVSTLELGDSALYLCASSLEGGRQPQHFGDGTRLSIL.

This chain connects TRBV29-1 to TRBJ2-1, with a tentative D call TRBD1 (6 bases). Germline V lookup: CDR1 SQVTM, CDR2 ANQGSEA. V lost 3 bases to trimming and J lost 7 bases, with 16 bases between them. The CDR3 length is 14 residues. The CDR3 nucleotides are TGCAGCGTTGATAGCAGGGGAACAACAAATGAGCAGTTCTTC. Translation: CSVDSRGTTNEQFF.

V and J are TRBV7-6 and TRBJ1-2; TRBD1 matches at 8 bases. Germline-derived CDR1 and CDR2 are SGHVS and FNYEAQ. The V gene end was trimmed by 5 bases and the J gene end by 6 bases; junction bases not matched to a gene: 8. This CDR3 has 14 amino acids. CDR3: CASSPRTGKDGYTF. CDR3 coding DNA: TGTGCCAGCAGCCCGAGGACAGGGAAGGATGGCTACACCTTC.

The chain employs TRBV25-1 and TRBJ2-5; a possible D gene is TRBD1 (6 bases). In germline, CDR1 is MGHDK, CDR2 SYGVNS. The CDR3 has 15 residues. Between the trimmed V and J ends, which lost 5 bases and 4 bases, there was a span of 17 bases. The CDR3 sequence: CASSSADSYAETQYF. CDR3 nucleotides: TGTGCCAGCAGTTCGGCGGACAGTTATGCAGAGACCCAGTACTTC.

V usage is TRBV6-5 and J usage is TRBJ2-7, with D tentatively TRBD1 or TRBD2 (5 bases each). There are 13 residues in the CDR3. V dropped 6 bases and J dropped 4 bases, with 13 bases sitting between them. Germline lookup yields CDR1 MNHEY and CDR2 SVGAGI. CDR3 bases: TGTGCCAGCAGCCTGGGACCTTTATACGAGCAGTACTTC. Its protein is CASSLGPLYEQYF.

This clone was detected once. The V gene is TRBV18, the J gene TRBJ1-1; possibly TRBD1 for D (6 bases). The germline V gene has CDR1 KGHSH and CDR2 LQKENI. The CDR3 has 16 residues. V shed 6 bases and J shed 1 base, with 18 bases lying between them. The CDR3 DNA is TGTGCCAGCTCCCCGGGGGCCGGCAGCAGGAACACTGAAGCTTTCTTT. It encodes CASSPGAGSRNTEAFF.

The V and J genes are TRBV13 and TRBJ1-5; D might be TRBD1 (6 bases). Germline CDR1 reads PRHDT; CDR2 reads FYEKMQ (reference sequence). The CDR3 is made up of 12 amino acids. Trimming pared 4 bases from V and 7 bases from J, leaving 8 bases between. The CDR3 DNA follows: TGTGCCAGCAGCTCAGGGGACCAGCCCCAGCATTTT. Translation gives CASSSGDQPQHF.

This chain links TRBV9 with TRBJ2-1, with D possibly TRBD2 on 5 matching bases. Trimming shortened V by 0 bases and J by 8 bases, and 15 bases separated the two germline ends. Germline V gene data show CDR1 as SGDLS and CDR2 as YYNGEE. This CDR3 is 15 amino acids long. CDR3 sequence: CASSVDLRPLDEQFF. CDR3 sequence (DNA): TGTGCCAGCAGCGTAGACCTTCGACCACTAGATGAGCAGTTCTTC.